This entry describes one T cell receptor beta chain. What it binds is not known. The data were produced by immunoSEQ multiplex PCR, yet TCRdb's version contains in-frame clones alone and is incomplete. The sample lists around 150,000 clones; around 92% were seen once. This specimen belongs to a study of T cell responses to AZD1222 COVID-19 vaccine. CDR1 is LGHDT, CDR2 YNNKEL, per germline (reference sequence). The CDR3 is made up of 15 amino acids. V lost 0 bases, J lost 7 bases, and 13 bases lay in between. The study, taken as a whole, reports: An increase in Spike-specific TCR breadth and depth was observed after two AZD1222 doses. Without day 14 samples, only post-peak T cell repertoires were studied. Nearly half of spike-specific TCRs reportedly target variant regions that are unmutated in the B.1.351 and B.1.1.7 variants. Only a handful of individuals given AZD1222 were seropositive at baseline.

The chain combines TRBV3-1 (or the pseudogene TRBV3-2) with TRBJ1-5; D is ambiguous. Sample: peripheral blood, taken 28 days after the second AZD1222 dose. The clonotype was recovered from an adult who received the AZD1222 COVID-19 vaccine. The CDR3 spells CASSQDAGLAQPQHF. CDR3 DNA: TGTGCCAGCAGCCAAGATGCAGGTCTGGCACAGCCCCAGCATTTT.